This T cell receptor (beta chain) stems from a study of response to subunit inactivated influenza vaccine (dated by TCRdb to 2016 to 2019). Broadly, across the study: The study used deep quantitative T cell receptor repertoire profiling to track responses to a trivalent subunit inactivated influenza vaccine. Results and caveats for the whole study, not just this receptor: It was suggested by the authors that each seasonal influenza vaccination may recruit only a limited number of new T cells.

Note on this clonotype: No cognate antigen has been identified for it. It has no much larger one-base neighbor in the sample; base qualities were not kept.

From its cysteine to its phenylalanine, the CDR3 spans 15 amino acids. CDR3 DNA only is kept here, 45 bases in frame from base 1. V is pruned by 5 bases and J by 0 bases, leaving 5 bases of the junction without a gene match. The library was obtained by RT-PCR. Instrument on record: Illumina HiSeq 2500. The public reads were reprocessed in TCRdb via fastp at Q25 and MiXCR, keeping in-frame beta chains. Each CDR3 protein gets just one entry, which takes the most common genes and DNA from the rows behind it. For this sample there are about 570,000 distinct CDR3 sequences; around 11% appear just once. Approximately 9.9% of the sample lies in the top ten. Separately, the same data were catalogued under a study of T cells expressing NK-cell markers. That second publication adds: TCR beta cDNA libraries were prepared using 5'RACE template switching, which introduced a universal primer site and unique molecular identifiers. Three sorted T-cell subsets (CD3+CD56+NKG2C+, CD3+CD56+NKG2C- and CD3+CD56-NKG2C+) from under 10 donors had their TCR beta-chain repertoires profiled. Of the eight sequenced donors, seven were found to be HCMV-seropositive and one was found to be HCMV-seronegative. In several experiments an anti-gammadeltaTCR antibody was added to restrict sorting to alphabetaTCR-expressing T cells. In six donors, the dominant CD3+CD56+NKG2C+ clonotypes ranked among the top 10 CD8+ clonotypes, making up roughly 1.0-7.0% of CD8+ T cells. Those dominant clonotypes were again the most abundant among CD3+CD56-NKG2C+ cells in a handful of donors, at roughly 25-65%. Whether the expanded NKG2C-expressing T cell clones were specific for HCMV antigens remained unclear. All eight donors whose samples were sequenced were randomly selected healthy volunteers, three of them men and five women. HCMV-specific IgG was detected in serum with a commercial ELISA kit to determine HCMV serostatus. Peripheral blood mononuclear cells were isolated from blood by Ficoll density gradient centrifugation. Bulk peripheral blood T-cell repertoires were additionally sequenced from unsorted PBMC for over 5 donors. Synthesis of cDNA was primed from the TCR beta constant segment and was followed by two consecutive PCR amplification steps. Illumina HiSeq 2000/2500, MiSeq or NextSeq was used to sequence libraries as 2 x 150 bp reads. MIGEC was used to demultiplex reads and group the reads by UMI, and MiTCR was used to assemble and quantify clonotypes. Only TCR cDNA sequences supported by at least two reads were kept to exclude erroneous sequences. The tcR package was used for downstream repertoire analysis, and clonotypes were matched between fractions using CDR3 nucleotide sequence together with V segment. VDJmatch was used to annotate antigen specificity against VDJdb, with one amino acid substitution in CDR3 allowed.

The sequencing here drew on PBMCs from blood, taken on the day of vaccination. This receptor was identified in a man in his fifties or sixties who received an inactivated influenza vaccine. Donor details come from another sample of the same person, matched by shared clones. The chain is encoded by TRBV12-3 or TRBV12-4 joined to TRBJ2-3, with TRBD2 matching 7 junction bases. CDR3 protein: CASSPQTSSTDTQYF. The nucleotide sequence is given as TGTGCCAGCAGTCCCCAGACTAGCAGCACAGATACGCAGTATTTT.